This entry lists 27 T cell receptor beta chains sequenced from one sample in a study of OX40 agonist ivuxolimab in advanced cancers. Assay used: immunoSEQ multiplex PCR; TCRdb lists only in-frame clones, some missing. The sample includes some 74,000 clones, about 88% of them seen just once. The source material was CD4+ or CD8+ T cells sorted from blood, sampled in a trial of the OX40 agonist ivuxolimab. The receptors come from an adult with an advanced solid tumor such as melanoma, head and neck, liver or kidney cancer.

To note about this clone: A read error may produce the germline difference seen at one junction end. V usage is TRBV7-6 and J usage is TRBJ2-3; D is perhaps TRBD2 (5 bases). Per the germline V gene, CDR1 is SGHVS and CDR2 is FNYEAQ. The CDR3 loop spans 13 amino acids. The CDR3, as DNA: TGTGCCAGCAGCCTAGCTACCCCAGATACGCAGTATTTT. It translates to CASSLATPDTQYF.

This clone appeared once. The chain carries TRBV10-3 and TRBJ2-3, with 7 nucleotides matching TRBD2. Germline CDR1 reads ENHRY; CDR2 reads SYGVKD. The CDR3 is 13 amino acids. V was clipped by 4 bases and J by 4 bases; unmatched bases: 2. The DNA of the CDR3 is TGTGCCATCAGTGTTGCGGGGGCAGATACGCAGTATTTT. It specifies CAISVAGADTQYF.

The chain joins TRBV18 to TRBJ1-1, with 8 positions matching TRBD1. The CDR3 sequence is 16 residues long. Germline lookup yields CDR1 KGHSH and CDR2 LQKENI. With 6 bases clipped from V and 3 bases from J, the junction kept 12 bases outside the gene matches. The CDR3 DNA follows: TGTGCCAGCTCCCTCGGACAGGGTTGGGGGGACACTGAAGCTTTCTTT. It is translated as CASSLGQGWGDTEAFF. The full variable domain, with the rest looked up from reference TRBV18 and TRBJ1-1, is NAGVMQNPRHLVRRRGQEARLRCSPMKGHSHVYWYRQLPEEGLKFMVYLQKENIIDESGMPKERFSAEFPKEGPSILRIQQVVRGDSAAYFCASSLGQGWGDTEAFFGQGTRLTVV.

V usage is TRBV30 and J usage is TRBJ1-1; 7 nucleotides align to TRBD1. Per the germline V gene, CDR1 is GTSNPN and CDR2 is SVGIG (reference sequence). V was clipped by 2 bases and J by 6 bases; unmatched bases: 6. The CDR3 extends over 13 amino acids. The CDR3 bases are TGTGCCTGGAGTCCGACAGGGTTGGCTGAAGCTTTCTTT. Its translation: CAWSPTGLAEAFF.

This clone has just one count. The chain employs TRBV7-2 and TRBJ2-2; 8 positions match TRBD1. The CDR3 loop spans 16 amino acids. The trim removed 5 bases at V and 2 bases at J, leaving 7 bases unmatched. Per the germline V gene, CDR1 is SGHTA and CDR2 is FQGNSA. CDR3 DNA: TGTGCCAGCAGCCCTTGGACAGGGCTAAACACCGGGGAGCTGTTTTTT. This translates into CASSPWTGLNTGELFF. The full variable domain, in which reference TRBV7-2 and TRBJ2-2 provide the parts outside the CDR3, is GAGVSQSPSNKVTEKGKDVELRCDPISGHTALYWYRQSLGQGLEFLIYFQGNSAPDKSGLPSDRFSAERTGGSVSTLTIQRTQQEDSAVYLCASSPWTGLNTGELFFGEGSRLTVL.

This clone turned up a few times. The chain recombines TRBV11-2 with TRBJ2-7; 7 bases match TRBD1. This CDR3 is built from 13 residues. In germline, CDR1 is SGHAT, CDR2 FQNNGV. V was clipped by 6 bases and J by 4 bases; unmatched bases: 6. In nucleotides, the CDR3 is TGTGCCAGCAGATGGACAGGAGAGTACGAGCAGTACTTC. Encoded protein: CASRWTGEYEQYF.

The J gene is TRBJ2-7, the V gene TRBV11-2, with D uncertain. The length of the CDR3 is 14 residues. Trimming stripped 6 bases from V and 0 bases from J, with 12 bases between. Germline V gives CDR1 SGHAT, CDR2 FQNNGV. The CDR3: CASSRTVGSYEQYF. The CDR3 region has the DNA TGTGCCAGCAGTCGCACGGTAGGCTCCTACGAGCAGTACTTC.

Written as DNA, the CDR3 is TGTGCCTGGAGTCCCGGTCCTAATGAAAAACTGTTTTTT. Translated: CAWSPGPNEKLFF. V gene TRBV30 combines with J gene TRBJ1-4; no firm D call. V was pared by 2 bases and J by 3 bases, with 7 bases between. Per the germline V gene, CDR1 is GTSNPN and CDR2 is SVGIG (reference sequence). The CDR3 extends over 13 amino acids.

The gene calls are TRBV10-3 and TRBJ2-7; tentatively, D is TRBD2 (5 bases). Trimming stripped 4 bases from V and 5 bases from J, with 9 bases between. The CDR3 runs 12 residues. Germline V CDR1 and CDR2: ENHRY, SYGVKD. DNA for the CDR3: TGTGCCATCAGTGGGACTGAGGACGAGCAGTACTTC. Its protein is CAISGTEDEQYF.

The V gene is TRBV7-2, the J gene TRBJ1-2; TRBD1 might be the D (5 bases). Germline loops: CDR1 SGHTA, CDR2 FQGNSA. V lost 2 bases and J lost 1, with 11 bases in between. The CDR3 is 15 amino acids. The CDR3, as DNA: TGTGCCAGCAGCTTACAACCAGGGAGTAACTATGGCTACACCTTC. Its protein is CASSLQPGSNYGYTF.

This clone was detected only a few times. The chain uses TRBV19 and TRBJ1-5; no firm D call. Germline CDR1 and CDR2: LNHDA and SQIVND (reference sequence). V dropped 2 bases and J dropped 7 bases, with 12 bases sitting between them. CDR3 size: 14 residues. CDR3 protein: CASSIKQSGQPQHF. The DNA for the CDR3 is TGTGCCAGTAGTATAAAACAGTCGGGGCAGCCCCAGCATTTT. Drawing the rest from reference TRBV19 and TRBJ1-5, the complete variable domain is DGGITQSPKYLFRKEGQNVTLSCEQNLNHDAMYWYRQDPGQGLRLIYYSQIVNDFQKGDIAEGYSVSREKKESFPLTVTSAQKNPTAFYLCASSIKQSGQPQHFGDGTRLSIL.

The chain is built from TRBV5-4 and TRBJ1-4; D gene uncertain. Germline loops: CDR1 SGHNT, CDR2 YYREEE (reference sequence). This CDR3 comprises 14 residues. V lost 0 bases and J lost 8, with 11 bases in between. CDR3 in DNA: TGTGCCAGCAGCTTGGACCTGGCGGGGGAAAAACTGTTTTTT. Amino acid sequence: CASSLDLAGEKLFF.

The rearrangement uses TRBV28 and TRBJ2-4, with D maybe TRBD2 (6 bases). V lost 5 bases and J 0 bases, leaving 14 bases between the germline ends. This CDR3 spans 16 amino acids. Germline V CDR1 and CDR2: MDHEN, SYDVKM. The CDR3: CASSGGDALAKNIQYF. Here the CDR3 DNA reads TGTGCCAGCAGTGGCGGGGATGCATTAGCCAAAAACATTCAGTACTTC.

The V call is TRBV19, the J call TRBJ2-7; the D gene is possibly TRBD2 (6 bases). The CDR3 is 14 residues long. The germline gives CDR1 LNHDA, CDR2 SQIVND (reference sequence). Deletions cut 6 bases from V and 0 bases from J, with 12 bases between. The CDR3 region has the DNA TGTGCCAGTAGCTCACGGGGGACCTCCTACGAGCAGTACTTC. Its protein product is CASSSRGTSYEQYF.

V usage is TRBV6-5 and J usage is TRBJ1-1, with TRBD1 as a possible D gene (6 bases). The V end was cut by 2 bases, the J end by 5 bases, with 12 bases between. The germline V gene has CDR1 MNHEY and CDR2 SVGAGI. This CDR3 region has 14 residues. CDR3 residues: CASSYGAGETEAFF. The CDR3 DNA reads TGTGCCAGCAGTTACGGGGCAGGGGAGACTGAAGCTTTCTTT.

This clone has only a few counts. J is TRBJ1-6 and V is TRBV19; D is uncertain. The V end lost 5 bases, the J end lost 9 bases, and 8 bases lay between the germline ends. The CDR3 contains 12 residues. Germline CDR1 LNHDA, CDR2 SQIVND (reference sequence). Here the CDR3 reads CASSFRGSPLHF. The CDR3 DNA sequence: TGTGCCAGTAGTTTCCGGGGTTCACCCCTCCACTTT. The complete variable domain, with remaining parts taken from reference TRBV19 and TRBJ1-6, reads DGGITQSPKYLFRKEGQNVTLSCEQNLNHDAMYWYRQDPGQGLRLIYYSQIVNDFQKGDIAEGYSVSREKKESFPLTVTSAQKNPTAFYLCASSFRGSPLHFGNGTRLTVT.

J is TRBJ2-5 and V is TRBV7-2; D is unclear. The CDR3 extends over 14 amino acids. From germline, CDR1 is SGHTA and CDR2 FQGNSA. The V and J ends lost 1 base and 5 bases respectively, with 11 bases between them. In DNA, the CDR3 is TGTGCCAGCAGCTTAGGACTCCCTAGGGAGACCCAGTACTTC. Translated, it gives CASSLGLPRETQYF.

The J gene is TRBJ2-7, the V gene TRBV11-2, with D uncertain. V shed 5 bases and J shed 5 bases, with 7 bases lying between them. The CDR3 runs to 11 residues. Per the germline V gene, CDR1 is SGHAT and CDR2 is FQNNGV. The CDR3: CASSTYDEQYF. CDR3 bases: TGTGCCAGCAGCACCTACGACGAGCAGTACTTC.

The CDR3 nucleotides read TGTGCCAGCAGCTTCCCGGGTGGAGCGGGCCCCAAAAACATTCAGTACTTC. It specifies CASSFPGGAGPKNIQYF. The genes are TRBV11-2 and TRBJ2-4; perhaps TRBD2 as D (6 bases). Trimming took off 3 bases at V and 2 bases at J, with 17 bases between the two ends. The CDR3 has 17 amino acids. Per the germline V gene, CDR1 is SGHAT and CDR2 is FQNNGV.

CDR3 sequence: CASREVGRVDEKLFF. For the CDR3, the DNA is TGCGCCAGCCGTGAGGTGGGGAGGGTGGACGAAAAACTGTTTTTT. V and J are TRBV5-1 and TRBJ1-4, with no clear D. The germline CDR1 and CDR2 sequences are SGHRS and YFSETQ. This CDR3 has 15 residues. V lost 7 bases to trimming and J lost 8 bases, with 21 bases between them.

CDR3 protein: CASSDLRLAASTDTQYF. CDR3 coding DNA: TGTGCCAGCAGTGACCTTAGACTAGCGGCGAGCACAGATACGCAGTATTTT. The chain joins TRBV2 to TRBJ2-3; the match to TRBD2 covers 9 bases. Trimming removed 3 bases from V and 0 bases from J; junction bases left unmatched: 7. The germline CDR1 and CDR2 sequences are SNHLY and FYNNEI. The CDR3 is 17 residues long.

The chain has TRBV7-3 and TRBJ2-1; D remains unclear. Germline V lookup: CDR1 SGHTA, CDR2 FQGTGA. V lost 2 bases, J lost 7 bases, and 3 bases lay in between. The CDR3 length is 11 residues. CDR3 loop: CASSLANEQFF. In DNA, the CDR3 is TGTGCCAGCAGCTTAGCAAATGAGCAGTTCTTC. The full variable domain, its missing parts supplied by reference TRBV7-3 and TRBJ2-1, is GAGVSQTPSNKVTEKGKYVELRCDPISGHTALYWYRQSLGQGPEFLIYFQGTGAADDSGLPNDRFFAVRPEGSVSTLKIQRTERGDSAVYLCASSLANEQFFGPGTRLTVL.

V is TRBV18 and J is TRBJ1-2; 7 bases are a match to TRBD1. The CDR3 totals 14 residues. Germline CDR1 and CDR2: KGHSH and LQKENI. Unmatched junction bases numbered 5, after V lost 6 bases and J lost 1 base. The CDR3 region has the DNA TGTGCCAGCTCGGGGGACAGATTTAACTATGGCTACACCTTC. Translated, it gives CASSGDRFNYGYTF.

The chain links TRBV28 to TRBJ2-2; maybe TRBD1 (6 bases). Germline assignment: CDR1 MDHEN and CDR2 SYDVKM. This CDR3 contains 16 residues. V was clipped by 4 bases and J by 0 bases, with 12 bases between them. CDR3 sequence (DNA): TGTGCCAGCAGTTCTGGGACAACCGCGAACACCGGGGAGCTGTTTTTT. This sequence encodes CASSSGTTANTGELFF.

This clone was seen a single time. The chain has TRBV28 and TRBJ2-4; the match to TRBD1 covers 9 bases. The CDR3 totals 13 residues. The trim removed 5 bases at V and 6 bases at J, leaving 2 bases unmatched. CDR1 MDHEN and CDR2 SYDVKM come from the germline V gene. The CDR3 DNA follows: TGTGCCAGCAGTGGACAGGGGACAAACATTCAGTACTTC. Translated, it gives CASSGQGTNIQYF.

This chain connects TRBV2 to TRBJ2-1; D is tentatively TRBD1 or TRBD2 (6 bases each). Trimming cost V 5 bases and J 0 bases, with 8 bases left between them. Germline V gene data show CDR1 as SNHLY and CDR2 as FYNNEI. The CDR3 is 14 amino acids. The CDR3 region has the DNA TGTGCCAGCAGTAGGGGGGCCTCCTACAATGAGCAGTTCTTC. Its translation is CASSRGASYNEQFF.

The chain links TRBV2 to TRBJ2-7; 8 positions match TRBD1. Trimming at V came to 2 bases and at J to 4 bases, leaving 4 bases not matched to a gene. Germline V gives CDR1 SNHLY, CDR2 FYNNEI. The CDR3 has 14 amino acids. CDR3 sequence: CASSEQGARYEQYF. The CDR3 nucleotides read TGTGCCAGCAGTGAACAGGGGGCGCGGTACGAGCAGTACTTC.